Below, one TCR beta chain is given with its context. This sample was taken from a study of control samples from healthy donors and cancer patients. V lost 7 bases and J 2 bases, leaving 13 bases between the germline ends. Per germline, CDR1 SQVTM and CDR2 ANQGSEA. The CDR3 is 13 amino acids. TCRdb's copy holds only in-frame clones and misses some; the assay was immunoSEQ multiplex PCR. The top ten hold around 0.78% of the sample, which has tens of thousands of clones, just over 90% seen once. This sequence joins TRBV29-1 and TRBJ2-3; D is unclear. What was sequenced was PBMCs. This receptor was obtained from a man in his thirties or forties with colorectal cancer. The CDR3 here is CSELQENTDTQYF. CDR3 in DNA: TGCAGCGAACTTCAGGAGAACACAGATACGCAGTATTTT.